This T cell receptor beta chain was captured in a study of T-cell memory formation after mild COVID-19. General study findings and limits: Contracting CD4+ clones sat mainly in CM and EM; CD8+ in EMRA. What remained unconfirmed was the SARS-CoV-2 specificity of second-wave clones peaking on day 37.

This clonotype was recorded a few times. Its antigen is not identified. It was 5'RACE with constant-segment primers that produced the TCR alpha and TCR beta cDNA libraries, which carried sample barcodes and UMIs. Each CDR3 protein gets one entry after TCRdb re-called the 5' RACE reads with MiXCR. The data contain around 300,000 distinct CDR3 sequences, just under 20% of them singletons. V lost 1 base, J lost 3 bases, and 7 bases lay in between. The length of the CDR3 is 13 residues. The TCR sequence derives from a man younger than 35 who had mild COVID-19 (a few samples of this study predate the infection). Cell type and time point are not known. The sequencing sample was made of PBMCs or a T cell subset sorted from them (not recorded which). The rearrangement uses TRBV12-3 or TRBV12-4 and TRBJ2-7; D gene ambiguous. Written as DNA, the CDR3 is TGTGCCAGCAGTTTAGGTACGAACTACGAGCAGTACTTC. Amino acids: CASSLGTNYEQYF.